This record concerns one T cell receptor (beta chain) sequence. In the source study's methods: Researchers report that nucleated cell counts were estimated from reference gene primer amplification. Here immunoSEQ multiplex PCR was the method, and the copy in TCRdb shows in-frame clones only, minus some. V and J calls and clone size are as listed in that table; D and trimming were resolved from the DNA. The sample lists some 300,000 clones, about 82% occurring once. The data were taken from a study of blood T cell repertoires in COVID-19. Overall study context: Spain, Italy and the United States supplied samples that represented acute and convalescent COVID-19. In each case, the material was cDNA or gDNA derived from T cells, B-cell-depleted T cells, or PBMCs.

The CDR3 sequence is 14 residues long. Germline V CDR1 and CDR2: SGHRS, YFSETQ. V was pared by 4 bases and J by 3 bases, with 13 bases between. The sample consisted of peripheral blood. This sequence was found in a woman between 45 and 65 years old with active or convalescent COVID-19. This chain joins TRBV5-1 and TRBJ1-1, with a possible D match to TRBD1 (6 bases). The CDR3 DNA reads as TGCGCCAGCAGCCAGCAGGGGTCAGACACTGAAGCTTTCTTT. As protein: CASSQQGSDTEAFF.